These 17 T cell receptor beta chains were sequenced from one sample in a study of molecular identifiers for immune sequencing clone quantification (dated by TCRdb to about 2018). Library preparation employed PCR. The listed sequencing device is Illumina HiSeq 4000. Clones were called with MiXCR by TCRdb after fastp trimmed the public reads at Q25, and only in-frame beta chains were retained. Here each entry gathers all rows of one CDR3 protein and keeps the most common genes and DNA. The sample table holds just under 650,000 distinct CDR3 sequences, of which around 20% were seen once. Roughly 0.85% of the sample goes to the ten largest clones. The sequencing input was naive CD8+ T cells from blood, with Jurkat cell RNA spiked in. The cell subset or site label here, explained by the study, means: FACS-sorted CD8+CD4-CCR7+CD45RA+ naive T cells. These receptors were taken from a human donor in good health. Some libraries in this study had Jurkat cell RNA spiked in.

The genes are TRBV20-1 and TRBJ2-7; weak D call: TRBD2 (6 bases). The CDR3 consists of 14 residues. V was clipped by 1 base and J by 0 bases, with 10 bases between them. The germline gives CDR1 DFQATT, CDR2 SNEGSKA (reference sequence). CDR3 DNA: TGCAGTGCTAGAGTTCGGGGGAGCTCCTACGAGCAGTACTTC. Its translation is CSARVRGSSYEQYF.

This clonotype was observed many times. The chain joins TRBV19 to TRBJ1-5; D might be TRBD1 (6 bases). The CDR3 has 15 residues. CDR1 and CDR2 from the germline V gene are LNHDA and SQIVND (reference sequence). V was pared by 3 bases and J by 4 bases, with 13 bases between. Here the CDR3 reads CASSIRGAGNQPQHF. CDR3 DNA sequence: TGTGCCAGTAGTATTCGGGGGGCTGGTAATCAGCCCCAGCATTTT.

There are many counts of this clonotype. The rearrangement links TRBV5-1 to TRBJ1-5; 8 bases line up with TRBD1. The trim removed 4 bases at V and 9 bases at J, leaving 15 bases unmatched. Germline lookup yields CDR1 SGHRS and CDR2 YFSETQ. The CDR3 is made up of 16 amino acids. CDR3 nucleotides: TGCGCCAGCAGCCCGGTGGTTGGACAGGGAATTTCGCCCCAGCATTTT. It translates to CASSPVVGQGISPQHF.

Notes on this clonotype: This may arise from a read error, as a much more abundant clone is one base away. This sequence joins TRBV28 and TRBJ1-1, with TRBD1 matching 8 bases. CDR1 is MDHEN and CDR2 is SYDVKM in the germline V gene. The CDR3 runs 13 residues. V gave up 8 bases and J gave up 11 bases; unmatched junction bases: 13. The DNA for the CDR3 is TGTGCCAGCCGAGGACAGGGCTCCGCCAGGGCTTTCTTT. Its protein product is CASRGQGSARAFF.

Remarks on this clonotype: Being one base from a much bigger clone, this may be a read error. The gene calls are TRBV5-1 and TRBJ1-1; D may be TRBD1 (6 bases). CDR1 is SGHRS and CDR2 is YFSETQ in the germline V gene. The CDR3 runs to 13 residues. The V and J ends lost 4 bases and 10 bases respectively, with 17 bases between them. The CDR3 reads CASSPDRLPGAFF. CDR3 in DNA: TGCGCCAGCAGCCCCGACAGGCTACCTGGAGCTTTCTTT. Using reference TRBV5-1 and TRBJ1-1 for the parts outside the CDR3, the full variable domain is KAGVTQTPRYLIKTRGQQVTLSCSPISGHRSVSWYQQTPGQGLQFLFEYFSETQRNKGNFPGRFSGRQFSNSRSEMNVSTLELGDSALYLCASSPDRLPGAFFGQGTRLTVV.

As for this clonotype: Possible read error: a much larger clone is one base away. Likely a read error: the CDR3 ends without its conserved phenylalanine or tryptophan. The V and J genes are TRBV28 and TRBJ1-1; 9 bases line up with TRBD1. The CDR3 sequence is 18 residues long. V dropped 5 bases and J dropped 0; count of bases not matched to a gene: 13. Per the germline V gene, CDR1 is MDHEN and CDR2 is SYDVKM. The chain's CDR3 is CASSPSPGQGFMNTEAFL. For the CDR3, the DNA is TGTGCCAGCAGTCCTTCGCCGGGACAGGGTTTCATGAACACTGAAGCTTTCCTT.

Points on this clonotype: The missing conserved phenylalanine or tryptophan at the end of this CDR3 makes a read error likely. This chain uses TRBV4-1 with TRBJ2-7; possibly TRBD2 for D (6 bases). Trimming stripped 3 bases from V and 6 bases from J, with 15 bases between. The germline CDR1 and CDR2 sequences are MGHRA and YSYEKL. This CDR3 region has 14 residues. CDR3 protein: CASSHDYPGVEQYL. The CDR3 nucleotides read TGCGCCAGCAGCCATGATTACCCGGGGGTCGAGCAGTACCTC.

This clonotype came up a few times. Sequence at one end of the junction differs from germline and may be a read error. CDR3 DNA sequence: TGTGCCAGCAAGGACGGTTCCTACGGGCAGTACTTC. This encodes CASKDGSYGQYF. The chain has TRBV6-2 or TRBV6-3 and TRBJ2-7; D remains unclear. The CDR3 runs 12 residues. Germline V lookup: CDR1 MNHEY, CDR2 SVGEGT.

The chain employs TRBV4-1 and TRBJ2-3; D may be TRBD2 (6 bases). In germline, CDR1 is MGHRA, CDR2 YSYEKL. Trimming shortened V by 3 bases and J by 0 bases, and 16 bases separated the two germline ends. The CDR3 has 17 amino acids. For the CDR3, the DNA is TGCGCCAGCAGCCAGGCCCGGGGGTCCCTCAGCACAGATACGCAGTATTTT. As protein: CASSQARGSLSTDTQYF.

This clonotype was seen many times. The chain uses TRBV7-9 and TRBJ2-3, with D unresolved. The V gene lost 2 bases and the J gene lost 7 bases, with 7 bases spanning the gap. The CDR3 is 12 residues long. Germline loops: CDR1 SEHNR, CDR2 FQNEAQ (reference sequence). CDR3 DNA sequence: TGTGCCAGCAGCTTAACGGGTCATACGCAGTATTTT. Amino acids: CASSLTGHTQYF. Full variable domain (outside the CDR3, taken from reference TRBV7-9 and TRBJ2-3): DTGVSQNPRHKITKRGQNVTFRCDPISEHNRLYWYRQTLGQGPEFLTYFQNEAQLEKSRLLSDRFSAERPKGSFSTLEIQRTEQGDSAMYLCASSLTGHTQYFGPGTRLTVL.

This clonotype came up many times. The rearrangement joins TRBV18 to TRBJ1-1; maybe TRBD1 (5 bases). CDR1 KGHSH and CDR2 LQKENI come from the germline V gene. Trimming cost V 3 bases and J 3 bases, with 23 bases left between them. The CDR3 loop spans 18 amino acids. CDR3 loop: CASSPEVPGQFRYTEAFF. Written as DNA, the CDR3 is TGTGCCAGCTCACCCGAGGTACCAGGGCAATTTCGGTACACTGAAGCTTTCTTT.

The rearrangement uses TRBV4-1 and TRBJ2-1; D is ambiguous. The CDR3 is 16 amino acids. In germline, CDR1 is MGHRA, CDR2 YSYEKL. The V end was cut by 0 bases, the J end by 6 bases, with 15 bases between. The CDR3 sequence is CASSQESGLRSNEQFF. CDR3 in DNA: TGCGCCAGCAGCCAAGAGTCCGGCCTACGGAGCAATGAGCAGTTCTTC.

This clonotype occurred many times. The chain recombines TRBV24-1 with TRBJ2-5; TRBD2 matches at 16 bases. The CDR3 has 18 amino acids. Per the germline V gene, CDR1 is KGHDR and CDR2 is SFDVKD. J was trimmed by 3 bases and V by 3 bases; bases with no gene match: 6. The CDR3 DNA follows: TGTGCCACCAGTGATGGGGGACTAGCGGGAGGGGGTGAAGAGACCCAGTACTTC. It translates to CATSDGGLAGGGEETQYF.

This clonotype appeared many times. This chain uses TRBV7-9 with TRBJ1-1; D is perhaps TRBD1 (6 bases). Trimming shortened V by 6 bases and J by 1 base, and 12 bases separated the two germline ends. The CDR3 contains 14 residues. Germline V lookup: CDR1 SEHNR, CDR2 FQNEAQ (reference sequence). CDR3 region: CASSLTGTNTEAFF. CDR3 sequence (DNA): TGTGCCAGCAGTTTAACAGGGACGAACACTGAAGCTTTCTTT.

This clonotype appeared a single time. A much larger clone lies one base from this, so it may be a read error. The chain employs TRBV20-1 and TRBJ2-7; no definite D call. Between the trimmed V and J ends, which lost 3 bases and 4 bases, there was a span of 13 bases. The germline CDR1 and CDR2 sequences are DFQATT and SNEGSKA (reference sequence). The CDR3 is 13 residues long. CDR3 nucleotides: TGCAGTGCTAGTGACCCGACGGATTACGAGCAGTACTTC. This codes for CSASDPTDYEQYF.

This clonotype was counted at least ten times. The rearrangement joins TRBV4-2 to TRBJ2-1; D not resolved. Germline CDR1 is LGHNA and CDR2 is YNFKEQ. The CDR3 covers 14 residues. V was trimmed by 1 base and J by 8 bases, leaving 12 bases between them. CDR3 sequence (DNA): TGTGCCAGCAGCCAAGTAGTCCGGTTCGATGAGCAGTTCTTC. The encoded protein is CASSQVVRFDEQFF.

The chain combines TRBV27 with TRBJ2-7, with 8 bases matching TRBD2. The trim removed 6 bases at V and 4 bases at J, leaving 11 bases unmatched. The germline gives CDR1 MNHEY, CDR2 SMNVEV (reference sequence). The CDR3 extends over 15 amino acids. The CDR3 DNA reads as TGTGCCAGCAGCGCCAGCGGGGGCCTTAATTACGAGCAGTACTTC. Translating it yields CASSASGGLNYEQYF.